The entry below describes one T cell receptor (beta chain). This may stem from a read error, because a much larger clone lies one nucleotide away. J lost 4 bases, V lost 6 bases, and 5 bases had no gene match. Germline loops: CDR1 SQVTM, CDR2 ANQGSEA. This CDR3 spans 12 amino acids. This entry is derived from a study of response to subunit inactivated influenza vaccine. TCRdb re-derived calls from the RT-PCR reads in MiXCR, one entry per CDR3 protein. The table has about 780,000 distinct CDR3 sequences, around 18% seen once; the top ten hold 11%. This sample comprised PBMCs from blood, obtained roughly 5 days after vaccination. This rearrangement joins TRBV29-1 to TRBJ1-2; TRBD1 aligns across 7 bases. The TCR comes from a man aged 50 to 59 who received an inactivated influenza vaccine. CDR3 loop: CSVSRDSYGYTF. In DNA form, the CDR3 reads TGCAGCGTAAGCCGGGACAGCTATGGCTACACCTTC. The complete variable domain, with remaining parts taken from reference TRBV29-1 and TRBJ1-2, reads SAVISQKPSRDICQRGTSLTIQCQVDSQVTMMFWYRQQPGQSLTLIATANQGSEATYESGFVIDKFPISRPNLTFSTLTVSNMSPEDSSIYLCSVSRDSYGYTFGSGTRLTVV.